The 9 T cell receptor beta chains given below trace back to one sample, sequenced in a study of early T cells in non-severe SARS-CoV-2 infection. TCRdb reanalysed the 5' RACE reads using MiXCR and keeps one entry per CDR3 protein. The table includes around 30,000 distinct CDR3 sequences, 5.4% detected once. The source material was whole blood. The receptors here all came from an adult who was a healthcare worker with PCR-confirmed SARS-CoV-2 infection or an uninfected control (not recorded which).

CDR3 in amino acids: CASSREPGGAYEQYF. The CDR3 bases are TGCGCCAGCAGCCGCGAGCCTGGGGGAGCCTACGAGCAGTACTTC. This chain connects TRBV5-1 to TRBJ2-7; perhaps D is TRBD1 or TRBD2 (5 bases each). The germline gives CDR1 SGHRS, CDR2 YFSETQ. CDR3 length: 15 amino acids. V lost 4 bases and J lost 2, with 16 bases in between.

This clonotype was detected many times. CDR3 loop: CSARDSRVYTEAFF. The CDR3 nucleotides are TGCAGTGCTAGAGATTCCCGGGTGTACACTGAAGCTTTCTTT. The V and J genes are TRBV20-1 and TRBJ1-1, with no clear D. Germline-derived CDR1 and CDR2 are DFQATT and SNEGSKA (reference sequence). V was cut by 0 bases and J by 3 bases, with 11 bases left in between. The CDR3 totals 14 residues.

This clonotype was counted between two and nine times. This chain links TRBV9 with TRBJ1-2; 7 positions agree with TRBD1. Per germline, CDR1 SGDLS and CDR2 YYNGEE. J gave up 4 bases and V 0 bases, and 12 bases lay outside the gene matches. CDR3 length: 17 amino acids. The CDR3 protein is CASSVAKGGILPYGYTF. CDR3 in DNA: TGTGCCAGCAGCGTAGCTAAAGGGGGCATCCTGCCCTATGGCTACACCTTC.

V gene TRBV20-1 combines with J gene TRBJ2-4, with a weak D call TRBD2 (5 bases). Trimming took off 5 bases at V and 0 bases at J, with 11 bases between the two ends. The CDR3 spans 14 residues. Germline loops: CDR1 DFQATT, CDR2 SNEGSKA (reference sequence). The CDR3 nucleotides read TGCAGTGCTCCCCCGGCGGGAGCCAAAAACATTCAGTACTTC. It codes for CSAPPAGAKNIQYF.

CDR3 coding DNA: TGTGCCAGCAGTTCCCTCGGGGTGGCGGGAGTCAATGAGCAGTTCTTC. It yields the protein CASSSLGVAGVNEQFF. The rearrangement links TRBV6-6 to TRBJ2-1, with 7 positions matching TRBD2. Losses at the gene ends were 4 bases for V and 6 bases for J; bases not matched to a gene: 12. The CDR3 spans 16 residues. Germline CDR1 is MNHNY and CDR2 is SVGAGI (reference sequence).

Ten or more counts support this clonotype. This chain uses TRBV28 with TRBJ2-3, with TRBD1 identical over 12 bases. The germline gives CDR1 MDHEN, CDR2 SYDVKM. J was trimmed by 10 bases and V by 6 bases; bases with no gene match: 17. This CDR3 spans 17 amino acids. As DNA, the CDR3 is TGTGCCAGCAGCCCCGCCGGAGGGACAGGGGGCCCTTGGGCGCAGTATTTT. This translates into CASSPAGGTGGPWAQYF. The complete variable domain, with remaining parts taken from reference TRBV28 and TRBJ2-3, reads DVKVTQSSRYLVKRTGEKVFLECVQDMDHENMFWYRQDPGLGLRLIYFSYDVKMKEKGDIPEGYSVSREKKERFSLILESASTNQTSMYLCASSPAGGTGGPWAQYFGPGTRLTVL.

The chain links TRBV7-9 to TRBJ1-3, with D possibly matching TRBD1 (6 bases). Between the trimmed V and J ends, which lost 3 bases and 2 bases, there was a span of 11 bases. This CDR3 is 15 amino acids long. Germline lookup yields CDR1 SEHNR and CDR2 FQNEAQ (reference sequence). The CDR3 nucleotides read TGTGCCAGCAGCTTGCGCGCAGGGGCTGGAAACACCATATATTTT. Encoded protein: CASSLRAGAGNTIYF.

This clonotype was counted many times. This chain joins TRBV11-1 and TRBJ1-1; D call uncertain. This CDR3 region has 14 residues. Trimming took 0 bases from V and 4 from J, leaving 9 bases between them. Germline CDR1 and CDR2: SGHAT and FQDESV (reference sequence). The CDR3 loop is CASSLAAFGTEAFF. The CDR3, as DNA: TGTGCCAGCAGCTTAGCCGCTTTTGGCACTGAAGCTTTCTTT.

This chain links TRBV9 with TRBJ2-1; 9 positions agree with TRBD2. The CDR3 is made up of 15 amino acids. J lost 3 bases, V lost 3 bases, and 4 bases had no gene match. Germline-derived CDR1 and CDR2 are SGDLS and YYNGEE. CDR3 coding DNA: TGTGCCAGCAGCGCGCGGGAGGGCTACTACAATGAGCAGTTCTTC. It codes for CASSAREGYYNEQFF.